A single sample is the source of the 5 T cell receptor beta chains below, sequenced in a study of metastatic and nonmetastatic thyroid tumors. MiXCR re-clonotyped the PCR reads for TCRdb. Counted here are 15,000 to 20,000 clones, 26% occurring once; the ten biggest clones make up over 20%. No patient received treatment before thyroid surgery. The sequenced material came from tumor tissue. These receptors were obtained from a female donor with papillary thyroid cancer or a benign thyroid nodule (not recorded which). Some clones in this sample may be carry-over from other donors' samples.

This chain connects TRBV5-4 to TRBJ2-3; no reliable D call. Germline assignment: CDR1 SGHNT and CDR2 YYREEE (reference sequence). The CDR3 is 16 amino acids. Trimming took 1 base from V and 2 from J, leaving 14 bases between them. The CDR3 protein is CASSLWAGPSTDTQYF. DNA for the CDR3: TGTGCCAGCAGCTTGTGGGCAGGACCCTCCACAGATACGCAGTATTTT.

This sequence joins TRBV20-1 and TRBJ1-4; maybe TRBD1 (6 bases). V was trimmed by 0 bases and J by 7 bases, leaving 12 bases between them. Germline CDR1 and CDR2: DFQATT and SNEGSKA (reference sequence). This CDR3 contains 14 residues. The DNA of the CDR3 is TGCAGTGCTAGAGAAGGAGGGGGTGTTGAAAAACTGTTTTTT. Protein: CSAREGGGVEKLFF.

This clone is labeled as medium-sized. Other nucleotide sequences in the sample specify the same CDR3. This sequence joins TRBV19 and TRBJ2-1; D is undetermined. The CDR3 covers 13 residues. The V end was cut by 3 bases, the J end by 10 bases, with 13 bases between. Germline V gene lookup returns CDR1 LNHDA and CDR2 SQIVND (reference sequence). CDR3 nucleotides: TGTGCCAGTAGTATCGGCGGACCGACGGAGCAGTTCTTC. It encodes CASSIGGPTEQFF.

Many counts were recorded for this clone. The chain couples TRBV6-1 to TRBJ1-4; weak D call: TRBD1 (5 bases). Per the germline V gene, CDR1 is MNHNS and CDR2 is SASEGT. Trimming took off 7 bases at V and 5 bases at J, with 11 bases between the two ends. The CDR3 is made up of 13 amino acids. The CDR3 DNA follows: TGTGCCAGCATCGGGCAGGGAAATGAAAAACTGTTTTTT. Translation gives CASIGQGNEKLFF.

At least ten counts were recorded for this clone. This chain links TRBV12-3 or TRBV12-4 with TRBJ2-1; no clear D gene. This CDR3 is built from 15 residues. Between the trimmed V and J ends, which lost 2 bases and 0 bases, there was a span of 8 bases. CDR3 loop: CASSLIGSSYNEQFF. The CDR3 DNA reads as TGTGCCAGCAGTTTAATAGGAAGCTCCTACAATGAGCAGTTCTTC.